One and the same sample provided the 8 T cell receptor beta chains below, sequenced in a study of cytomegalovirus exposure and HLA in healthy donors. Primers for the PCR totalled 60 Vbeta and 13 Jbeta. Sequencing used immunoSEQ multiplex PCR; TCRdb keeps in-frame clones, though not all of them. This sample carries fewer than 200,000 clones, 60% to 80% of them seen once, and the ten largest clones take approximately 1.4%. What was sequenced was PBMCs. Receptor source: a man aged 55 to 70 in good health and CMV-seronegative.

The chain recombines TRBV5-1 with TRBJ2-7; TRBD1 matches 9 bases. The CDR3 runs to 15 residues. Germline V gives CDR1 SGHRS, CDR2 YFSETQ. V gave up 4 bases and J gave up 3 bases; unmatched junction bases: 8. The CDR3 is CASSATGGVGYEQYF. The CDR3 DNA follows: TGCGCCAGCAGCGCGACAGGGGGAGTCGGCTACGAGCAGTACTTC.

V usage is TRBV19 and J usage is TRBJ1-2, with 7 bases matching TRBD1. CDR3 size: 13 residues. Germline V gives CDR1 LNHDA, CDR2 SQIVND (reference sequence). V shed 4 bases and J 5 bases; nucleotides not matched to a gene: 4. Written as DNA, the CDR3 is TGTGCCAGTAGTACTACAGGGGTATATGGCTACACCTTC. Encoded protein: CASSTTGVYGYTF.

The rearrangement joins TRBV4-1 to TRBJ2-7; D possibly corresponds to TRBD1 (7 bases). The CDR3 totals 16 residues. The germline gives CDR1 MGHRA, CDR2 YSYEKL. V gave up 2 bases and J gave up 0 bases, with 14 bases separating them. CDR3 in DNA: TGCGCCAGCAGCCAAAGGGGGCGGGACGGCTCCTACGAGCAGTACTTC. Amino acids: CASSQRGRDGSYEQYF.

The rearrangement uses TRBV4-3 and TRBJ2-3; TRBD1 matches 9 bases. Trimming took 1 base from V and 3 from J; bases not matched to a gene: 5. Germline CDR1 and CDR2: LGHNA and YSLEER. This CDR3 contains 16 residues. The CDR3 region is CASSQGDRVVTDTQYF. The CDR3 region has the DNA TGCGCCAGCAGCCAAGGGGACAGGGTTGTGACAGATACGCAGTATTTT.

The V and J genes are TRBV7-9 and TRBJ2-3, with a possible D match to TRBD2 (8 bases). Germline CDR1 reads SEHNR; CDR2 reads FQNEAQ (reference sequence). The CDR3 consists of 15 residues. V shed 11 bases and J shed 1 base, with 19 bases lying between them. The CDR3 bases are TGTGCCTCCCAGGGGGGGCGGGAGGGCACAGATACGCAGTATTTT. It encodes CASQGGREGTDTQYF.

This clone was found a few times. J is TRBJ2-7 and V is TRBV6-5; perhaps TRBD2 as D (5 bases). V dropped 7 bases and J dropped 8 bases, with 15 bases sitting between them. CDR1 is MNHEY, CDR2 SVGAGI, per germline. The CDR3 runs to 12 residues. CDR3 nucleotide sequence: TGTGCCAGCATCGGCGGGTGGGGTCAGCAGTACTTC. This encodes CASIGGWGQQYF.

The chain carries TRBV27 and TRBJ2-2; TRBD1 agrees at 10 bases. This CDR3 comprises 15 residues. After removal of 10 bases from V and 4 bases from J, the junction contained 9 bases not matched to a gene. CDR1 and CDR2 from the germline V gene are MNHEY and SMNVEV (reference sequence). The CDR3 DNA is TGTGCCACCCGACAGGGGGCCGCAGGCACCGGGGAGCTGTTTTTT. Protein: CATRQGAAGTGELFF.

This chain links TRBV6-5 with TRBJ2-2; the D gene is possibly TRBD2 (5 bases). Germline lookup yields CDR1 MNHEY and CDR2 SVGAGI. This CDR3 has 16 amino acids. V lost 2 bases and J lost 5, with 15 bases in between. CDR3 coding DNA: TGTGCCAGCAGTTACGCCGTAACTAGGTCAACCGGGGAGCTGTTTTTT. Translation gives CASSYAVTRSTGELFF.